This TCR beta chain appears in the sequencing data of a study of tissue T cells after allogeneic stem cell transplantation. Findings of the study overall: This small cohort was clinically heterogeneous, and sampling depth was a limitation. Across patients, clones rarely overlapped, yet motif clusters were shared tissue-specifically. Anatomically similar tissues had similar TCR repertoires within each patient.

Comparators were a few non-transplant cancer patients without known GI disease. Sequencing used immunoSEQ multiplex PCR; TCRdb keeps in-frame clones, though not all of them. This table holds just under 10,000 clones, roughly 60% found once. Trimming at V came to 3 bases and at J to 7 bases, leaving 4 bases not matched to a gene. The CDR3 is 14 residues long. Germline V lookup: CDR1 SGHAT, CDR2 FQDESV (reference sequence). Remarks on this clone: Its antigen is undetermined.

This TCR came from a woman aged 18 to 55 with breast cancer. The gene calls are TRBV11-1 and TRBJ1-4; 8 bases are shared with TRBD1. The sequencing used tissue from the jejunum, collected at autopsy. CDR3 in DNA: TGTGCCAGCAGCTTGGGCAGGGGGCCTGAAAAACTGTTTTTT. Amino acid sequence: CASSLGRGPEKLFF. Together with reference TRBV11-1 and TRBJ1-4, the CDR3 gives the full variable domain: EAEVAQSPRYKITEKSQAVAFWCDPISGHATLYWYRQILGQGPELLVQFQDESVVDDSQLPKDRFSAERLKGVDSTLKIQPAELGDSAMYLCASSLGRGPEKLFFGSGTQLSVL.